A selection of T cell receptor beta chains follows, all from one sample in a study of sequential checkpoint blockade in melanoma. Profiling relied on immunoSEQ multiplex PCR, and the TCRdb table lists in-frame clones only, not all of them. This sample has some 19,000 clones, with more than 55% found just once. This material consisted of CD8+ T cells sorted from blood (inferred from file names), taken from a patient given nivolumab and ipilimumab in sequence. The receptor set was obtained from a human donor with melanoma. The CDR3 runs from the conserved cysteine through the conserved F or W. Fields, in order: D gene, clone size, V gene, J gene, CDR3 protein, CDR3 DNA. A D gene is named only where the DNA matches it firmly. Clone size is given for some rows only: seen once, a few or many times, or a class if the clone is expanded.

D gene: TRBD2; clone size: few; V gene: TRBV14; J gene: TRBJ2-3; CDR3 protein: CASSQGGGGADTQYF; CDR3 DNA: TGTGCCAGCAGCCAAGGAGGCGGGGGGGCAGATACGCAGTATTTT
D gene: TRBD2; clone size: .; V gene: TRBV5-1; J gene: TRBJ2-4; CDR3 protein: CASSGRGGRENIQYF; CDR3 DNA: TGCGCCAGCAGCGGGCGGGGGGGCCGCGAAAACATTCAGTACTTC
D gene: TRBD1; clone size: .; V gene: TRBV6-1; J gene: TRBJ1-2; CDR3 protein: CASTNRGRPYGYTF; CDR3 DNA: TGTGCCAGCACTAACAGGGGGCGCCCCTATGGCTACACCTTC
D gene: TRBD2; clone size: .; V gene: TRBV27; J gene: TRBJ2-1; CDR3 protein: CASTRRSGINEQFF; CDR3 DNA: TGTGCCAGCACCCGGCGTAGCGGGATCAATGAGCAGTTCTTC
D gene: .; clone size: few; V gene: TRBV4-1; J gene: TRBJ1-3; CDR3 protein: CASSQDFGIGNTIYF; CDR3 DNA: TGCGCCAGCAGCCAAGATTTCGGGATCGGAAACACCATATATTTT
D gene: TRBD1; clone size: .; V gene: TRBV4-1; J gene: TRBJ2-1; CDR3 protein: CASSQDPQGVWNEQFF; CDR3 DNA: TGCGCCAGCAGCCAAGATCCACAGGGGGTTTGGAATGAGCAGTTCTTC
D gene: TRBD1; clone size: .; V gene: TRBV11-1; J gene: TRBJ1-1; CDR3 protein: CASSPRDSPSAFF; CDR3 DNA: TGTGCCAGCAGCCCTCGGGACAGCCCTTCGGCTTTCTTT
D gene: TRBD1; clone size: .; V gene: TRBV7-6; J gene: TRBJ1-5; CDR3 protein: CASSLTGGSNQPQHF; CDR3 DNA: TGTGCCAGCAGCTTGACAGGGGGGAGCAATCAGCCCCAGCATTTT
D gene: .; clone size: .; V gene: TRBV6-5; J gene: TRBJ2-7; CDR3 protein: CASSRDIGYEQYF; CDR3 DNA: TGTGCCAGCAGCCGGGACATCGGCTACGAGCAGTACTTC
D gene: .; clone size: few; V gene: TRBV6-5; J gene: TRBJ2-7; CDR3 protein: CASSVADSDNEQYF; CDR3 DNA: TGTGCCAGCAGCGTCGCGGACAGCGACAACGAGCAGTACTTC
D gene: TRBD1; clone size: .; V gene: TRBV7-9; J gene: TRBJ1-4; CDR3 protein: CASSLAGGNEKLFF; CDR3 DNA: TGTGCCAGCAGCTTAGCAGGGGGCAATGAAAAACTGTTTTTT
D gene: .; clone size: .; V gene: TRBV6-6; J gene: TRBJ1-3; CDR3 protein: CASIRDSASGNTIYF; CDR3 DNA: TGTGCCAGCATTAGAGACAGCGCCTCAGGAAACACCATATATTTT
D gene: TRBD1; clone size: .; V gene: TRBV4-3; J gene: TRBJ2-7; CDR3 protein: CASSLGQGKYEQYF; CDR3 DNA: TGCGCCAGCAGCCTCGGACAGGGGAAGTACGAGCAGTACTTC
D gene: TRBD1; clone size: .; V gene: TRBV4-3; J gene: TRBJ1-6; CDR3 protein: CASSQDGTVYLNSPLHF; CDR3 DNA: TGCGCCAGCAGCCAAGACGGGACAGTTTACCTTAATTCACCCCTCCACTTT
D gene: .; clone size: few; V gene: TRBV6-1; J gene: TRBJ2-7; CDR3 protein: CASSETPTGPHEQYF; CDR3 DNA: TGTGCCAGCAGTGAAACCCCTACAGGCCCCCACGAGCAGTACTTC
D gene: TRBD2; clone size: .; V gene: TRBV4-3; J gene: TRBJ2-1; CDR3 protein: CASSQDMAGGHNEQFF; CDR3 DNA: TGCGCCAGCAGCCAAGATATGGCGGGAGGGCACAATGAGCAGTTCTTC
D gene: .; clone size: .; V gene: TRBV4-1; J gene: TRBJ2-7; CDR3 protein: CASSERQAISYEQYF; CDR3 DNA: TGCGCCAGCAGCGAAAGACAGGCTATCTCCTACGAGCAGTACTTC
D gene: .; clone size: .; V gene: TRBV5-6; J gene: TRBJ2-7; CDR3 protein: CASSLGQSYEQYF; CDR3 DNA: TGTGCCAGCAGCTTGGGACAGTCCTACGAGCAGTACTTC
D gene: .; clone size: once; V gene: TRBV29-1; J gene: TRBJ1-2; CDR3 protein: CSALTVGYTF; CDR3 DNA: TGCAGCGCCTTGACTGTTGGCTACACCTTC
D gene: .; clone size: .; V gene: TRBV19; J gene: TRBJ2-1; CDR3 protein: CASSISDSYNEQFF; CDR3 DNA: TGTGCCAGTAGTATAAGCGACTCCTACAATGAGCAGTTCTTC
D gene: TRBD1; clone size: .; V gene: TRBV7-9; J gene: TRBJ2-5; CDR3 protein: CASSLSDRGQTQYF; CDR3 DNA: TGTGCCAGCAGCTTATCCGACAGGGGACAGACCCAGTACTTC
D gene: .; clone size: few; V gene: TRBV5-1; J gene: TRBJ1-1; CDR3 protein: CASSSTAGGPTEAFF; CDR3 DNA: TGCGCCAGCAGCTCGACTGCGGGGGGGCCGACTGAAGCTTTCTTT
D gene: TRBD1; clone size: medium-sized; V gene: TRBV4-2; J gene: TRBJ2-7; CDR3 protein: CASSPGTGKSYEQYF; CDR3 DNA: TGTGCCAGCAGCCCCGGGACAGGGAAGTCCTACGAGCAGTACTTC
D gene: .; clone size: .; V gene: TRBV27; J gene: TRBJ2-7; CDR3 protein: CASSGGSYEQYF; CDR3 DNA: TGTGCCAGCAGCGGGGGTTCCTACGAGCAGTACTTC
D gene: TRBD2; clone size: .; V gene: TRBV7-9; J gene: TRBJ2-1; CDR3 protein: CASHTSANNEQFF; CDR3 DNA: TGTGCCAGCCACACTAGCGCGAACAATGAGCAGTTCTTC
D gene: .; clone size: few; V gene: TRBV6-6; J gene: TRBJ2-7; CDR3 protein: CASSLREGPYEQYF; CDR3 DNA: TGTGCCAGCAGTCTACGGGAAGGCCCCTACGAGCAGTACTTC
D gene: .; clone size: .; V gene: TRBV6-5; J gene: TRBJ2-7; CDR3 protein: CASSSVTYEQYF; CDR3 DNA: TGTGCCAGCAGTTCTGTTACCTACGAGCAGTACTTC
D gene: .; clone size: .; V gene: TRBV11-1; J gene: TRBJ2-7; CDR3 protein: CASSLKGMGYEQYF; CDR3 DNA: TGTGCCAGCAGCTTGAAGGGGATGGGGTACGAGCAGTACTTC
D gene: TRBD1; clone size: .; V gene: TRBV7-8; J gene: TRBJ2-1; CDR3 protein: CASVEQGAYNEQFF; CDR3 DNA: TGTGCCAGCGTCGAACAGGGGGCTTACAATGAGCAGTTCTTC
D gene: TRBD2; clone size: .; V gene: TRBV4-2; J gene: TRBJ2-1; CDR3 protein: CASSQSAGGPFAEQFF; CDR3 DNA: TGTGCCAGCAGCCAATCAGCGGGAGGGCCATTTGCTGAGCAGTTCTTC
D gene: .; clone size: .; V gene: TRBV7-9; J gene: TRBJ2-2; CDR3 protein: CASSFKVGVEFTGELFF; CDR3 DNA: TGTGCCAGCAGCTTTAAAGTGGGAGTAGAGTTCACCGGGGAGCTGTTTTTT
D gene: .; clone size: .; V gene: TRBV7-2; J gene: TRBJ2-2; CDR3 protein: CASSSEDYLAGELFF; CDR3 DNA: TGTGCCAGCAGCTCGGAGGATTATTTGGCCGGGGAGCTGTTTTTT
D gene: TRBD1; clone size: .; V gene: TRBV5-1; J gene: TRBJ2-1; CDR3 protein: CASSPWTGGNEQFF; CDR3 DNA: TGCGCCAGCAGCCCATGGACAGGGGGCAATGAGCAGTTCTTC
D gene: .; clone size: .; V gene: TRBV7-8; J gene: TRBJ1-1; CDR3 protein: CASSGKGDDTEAFF; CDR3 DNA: TGTGCCAGCAGCGGCAAGGGGGACGACACTGAAGCTTTCTTT
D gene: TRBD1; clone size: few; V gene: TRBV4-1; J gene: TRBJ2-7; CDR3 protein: CASSHYAGGRYEQYF; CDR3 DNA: TGCGCCAGCAGCCATTACGCAGGGGGCAGGTACGAGCAGTACTTC
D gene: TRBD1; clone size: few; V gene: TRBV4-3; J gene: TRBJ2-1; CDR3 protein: CASSQKTGTGMFNEQFF; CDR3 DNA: TGCGCCAGCAGCCAAAAAACCGGGACAGGGATGTTCAATGAGCAGTTCTTC
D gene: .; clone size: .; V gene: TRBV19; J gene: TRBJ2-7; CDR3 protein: CASSIQGNRPQYF; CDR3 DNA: TGTGCCAGTAGTATCCAGGGTAATAGGCCGCAGTACTTC
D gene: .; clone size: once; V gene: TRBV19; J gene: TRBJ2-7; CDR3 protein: CASSMLGSDEQYF; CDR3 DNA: TGTGCCAGTAGTATGTTAGGCAGCGACGAGCAGTACTTC
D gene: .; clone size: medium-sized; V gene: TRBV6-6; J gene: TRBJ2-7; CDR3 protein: CASSYSIRQDYEQYF; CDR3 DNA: TGTGCCAGCAGTTACTCGATTCGACAGGACTACGAGCAGTACTTC
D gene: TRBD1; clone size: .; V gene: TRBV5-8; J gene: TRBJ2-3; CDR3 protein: CASSQGVRVVQDTQYF; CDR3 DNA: TGTGCCAGCAGCCAGGGGGTCAGGGTAGTTCAAGATACGCAGTATTTT
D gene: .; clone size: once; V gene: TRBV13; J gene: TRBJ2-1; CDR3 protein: CASSLTPAGYNEQFF; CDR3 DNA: TGTGCCAGCAGCTTAACACCCGCAGGATACAATGAGCAGTTCTTC
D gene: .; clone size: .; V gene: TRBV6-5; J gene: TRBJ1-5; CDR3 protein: CASSLTLFDQPQHF; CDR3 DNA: TGTGCCAGCAGTTTAACTCTTTTTGATCAGCCCCAGCATTTT
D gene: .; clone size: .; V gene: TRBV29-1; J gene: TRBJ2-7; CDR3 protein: CSVSRGAYEQYF; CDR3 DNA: TGCAGCGTTTCCCGGGGAGCCTACGAGCAGTACTTC
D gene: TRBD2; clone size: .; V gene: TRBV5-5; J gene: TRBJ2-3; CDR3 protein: CASSKGLAGGTSTDTQYF; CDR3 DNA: TGTGCCAGCAGCAAGGGACTAGCGGGGGGGACGAGCACAGATACGCAGTATTTT
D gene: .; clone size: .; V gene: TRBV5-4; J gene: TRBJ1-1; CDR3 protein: CASSGEEAEAFF; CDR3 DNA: TGTGCCAGCAGCGGCGAGGAGGCTGAAGCTTTCTTT